These 30 T cell receptor beta chains came from one sample sequenced in a study of beta chain features in type 1 diabetes. Expressed TCRB transcripts were sequenced after all isolated RNA was converted to cDNA. Only in-frame clones appear in the TCRdb table, and some are missing; sequencing was by immunoSEQ multiplex PCR. This sample carries approximately 470,000 clones, around 28% of them seen once, and the ten largest clones take around 0.065%. The sequenced sample consisted of naive CD4+ T cells from blood. The receptor source for this set is a man aged 18 to 29 in good health.

The chain carries TRBV28 and TRBJ1-1, with 9 bases matching TRBD1. Losses at the gene ends were 1 base for V and 12 bases for J; bases not matched to a gene: 3. The germline gives CDR1 MDHEN, CDR2 SYDVKM. The CDR3 is made up of 12 amino acids. As DNA, the CDR3 is TGTGCCAGCAGTTTATTAGACAGGGGGACTTTCTTT. Translated, it gives CASSLLDRGTFF. The full variable domain, completed using reference TRBV28 and TRBJ1-1, is DVKVTQSSRYLVKRTGEKVFLECVQDMDHENMFWYRQDPGLGLRLIYFSYDVKMKEKGDIPEGYSVSREKKERFSLILESASTNQTSMYLCASSLLDRGTFFGQGTRLTVV.

This clone was picked up a small number of times. This chain links TRBV29-1 with TRBJ2-3; either TRBD1 or TRBD2 may supply D (7 bases each). Germline values: CDR1 SQVTM, CDR2 ANQGSEA. This CDR3 has 15 amino acids. The V end was cut by 7 bases, the J end by 0 bases, with 17 bases between. The CDR3, as DNA: TGCAGCGCCAGGGCAGGGGGGGTGAGCACAGATACGCAGTATTTT. As protein: CSARAGGVSTDTQYF.

This chain uses TRBV5-4 with TRBJ2-5, with 10 positions matching TRBD2. Germline V gene sequence: CDR1 SGHNT, CDR2 YYREEE (reference sequence). V lost 4 bases, J lost 4 bases, and 7 bases stayed unmatched. The CDR3 contains 15 residues. The CDR3 loop is CASSVGLAASETQYF. CDR3 nucleotide sequence: TGTGCCAGCAGCGTCGGACTAGCGGCGTCAGAGACCCAGTACTTC. Based on the CDR3 plus reference TRBV5-4 and TRBJ2-5, the full variable domain is ETGVTQSPTHLIKTRGQQVTLRCSSQSGHNTVSWYQQALGQGPQFIFQYYREEENGRGNFPPRFSGLQFPNYSSELNVNALELDDSALYLCASSVGLAASETQYFGPGTRLLVL.

V is TRBV7-9 and J is TRBJ2-7, with 8 bases fitting TRBD2. V trimming: 1 base; J trimming: 3 bases; junction bases outside the gene matches: 8. The CDR3 is 16 amino acids. Germline V gene data show CDR1 as SEHNR and CDR2 as FQNEAQ (reference sequence). The CDR3 here is CASSLDSGRAGYEQYF. CDR3 bases: TGTGCCAGCAGCTTAGATTCCGGGAGGGCCGGCTACGAGCAGTACTTC.

The chain couples TRBV19 to TRBJ2-7, with TRBD2 matching over 11 bases. Trimming took 8 bases from V and 6 from J; bases not matched to a gene: 6. CDR1 is LNHDA, CDR2 SQIVND, per germline (reference sequence). The CDR3 is 13 amino acids. In nucleotides, the CDR3 is TGTGCCAGTTCGTTAGCGGGAGGGCTCGAGCAGTACTTC. Translation: CASSLAGGLEQYF. Combining the CDR3 with reference TRBV19 and TRBJ2-7 gives the whole variable domain DGGITQSPKYLFRKEGQNVTLSCEQNLNHDAMYWYRQDPGQGLRLIYYSQIVNDFQKGDIAEGYSVSREKKESFPLTVTSAQKNPTAFYLCASSLAGGLEQYFGPGTRLTVT.

The V call is TRBV7-9, the J call TRBJ2-1; D uncertain. This CDR3 region has 14 residues. Germline CDR1 is SEHNR and CDR2 is FQNEAQ (reference sequence). V was cut by 3 bases and J by 6 bases, with 12 bases left in between. CDR3 sequence reads: CASSLGYVGNEQFF. CDR3 DNA sequence: TGTGCCAGCAGCTTGGGCTATGTGGGCAATGAGCAGTTCTTC. Filled out from reference TRBV7-9 and TRBJ2-1, the complete variable domain reads DTGVSQNPRHKITKRGQNVTFRCDPISEHNRLYWYRQTLGQGPEFLTYFQNEAQLEKSRLLSDRFSAERPKGSFSTLEIQRTEQGDSAMYLCASSLGYVGNEQFFGPGTRLTVL.

This sequence joins TRBV6-6 and TRBJ2-1; 13 bases fit TRBD2. V was pared by 4 bases and J by 9 bases, with 9 bases of the junction left unmatched. This CDR3 has 16 residues. Germline V lookup: CDR1 MNHNY, CDR2 SVGAGI (reference sequence). The CDR3 nucleotides are TGTGCCAGCAGTTCCACTAGCGGGAGGGCCGGGGGTGAGCAGTTCTTC. Translated: CASSSTSGRAGGEQFF.

The genes are TRBV2 and TRBJ2-1; possibly TRBD2 for D (7 bases). The CDR3 loop spans 15 amino acids. Germline V CDR1 and CDR2: SNHLY, FYNNEI. V gave up 3 bases and J gave up 6 bases, with 15 bases separating them. The CDR3 here is CASSDRGGSFNEQFF. CDR3 in DNA: TGTGCCAGCAGTGACAGGGGCGGGAGCTTCAATGAGCAGTTCTTC.

The gene calls are TRBV7-9 and TRBJ2-7; D gene unclear. The CDR3 is 13 residues long. Germline V gene lookup returns CDR1 SEHNR and CDR2 FQNEAQ (reference sequence). Trimming shortened V by 5 bases and J by 2 bases, and 10 bases separated the two germline ends. The CDR3 DNA is TGTGCCAGCAGCACTTATGCCACCTACGAGCAGTACTTC. Protein sequence: CASSTYATYEQYF. The full variable domain, its missing parts supplied by reference TRBV7-9 and TRBJ2-7, is DTGVSQNPRHKITKRGQNVTFRCDPISEHNRLYWYRQTLGQGPEFLTYFQNEAQLEKSRLLSDRFSAERPKGSFSTLEIQRTEQGDSAMYLCASSTYATYEQYFGPGTRLTVT.

The CDR3 loop is CASSLEGQGALEQYF. The DNA for the CDR3 is TGCGCCAGCAGCTTGGAGGGACAGGGGGCGCTTGAGCAGTACTTC. The chain recombines TRBV5-1 with TRBJ2-7; 12 bases fit TRBD1. Germline loops: CDR1 SGHRS, CDR2 YFSETQ. This CDR3 is built from 15 residues. Losses at the gene ends were 0 bases for V and 7 bases for J; bases not matched to a gene: 5.

To note about this clone: This sample includes further DNA sequences coding for the same CDR3. V gene TRBV30 combines with J gene TRBJ2-1; perhaps TRBD2 as D (6 bases). Trimming pared 1 base from V and 2 bases from J, leaving 6 bases between. The CDR3 runs 13 residues. CDR1 is GTSNPN, CDR2 SVGIG, per germline (reference sequence). CDR3 region: CAWSGGAYNEQFF. The CDR3 region has the DNA TGTGCCTGGAGTGGGGGGGCCTACAATGAGCAGTTCTTC.

On this clone: The sample carries other DNA sequences with the same CDR3. The chain joins TRBV7-9 to TRBJ1-1, with 7 bases that match TRBD1. The CDR3 is made up of 14 amino acids. Trimming at V came to 2 bases and at J to 1 base, leaving 1 base not matched to a gene. The germline gives CDR1 SEHNR, CDR2 FQNEAQ (reference sequence). The CDR3 loop is CASSLRQGNTEAFF. Here the CDR3 DNA reads TGTGCCAGCAGCTTACGACAGGGGAACACTGAAGCTTTCTTT. Full variable domain (remainder filled in from reference TRBV7-9 and TRBJ1-1): DTGVSQNPRHKITKRGQNVTFRCDPISEHNRLYWYRQTLGQGPEFLTYFQNEAQLEKSRLLSDRFSAERPKGSFSTLEIQRTEQGDSAMYLCASSLRQGNTEAFFGQGTRLTVV.

Only a few counts were recorded for this clone. The genes are TRBV7-2 and TRBJ2-3, with TRBD2 matching 7 bases. This CDR3 contains 15 residues. The germline V gene has CDR1 SGHTA and CDR2 FQGNSA. Germline trimming cut 5 bases from V and 4 bases from J; bases unmatched to any gene: 9. The CDR3 DNA follows: TGTGCCAGCAGCCAAGGGCGGGAGCTGGCAGATACGCAGTATTTT. It encodes CASSQGRELADTQYF.

This clone was counted only a few times. The chain uses TRBV11-3 and TRBJ2-1; D is perhaps TRBD1 (8 bases). With 5 bases removed from V and 8 bases from J, the gap between germline ends came to 16 bases. Germline CDR1 reads SGHNT; CDR2 reads YENEEA. The length of the CDR3 is 14 residues. The CDR3 nucleotides read TGTGCCAGCAGCCCCCGACAGGGGAGGGATGAGCAGTTCTTC. Amino acids: CASSPRQGRDEQFF.

This clone was counted between two and nine times. The V and J genes are TRBV30 and TRBJ1-5; no definite D call. The V end lost 3 bases, the J end lost 7 bases, and 13 bases lay between the germline ends. There are 13 residues in the CDR3. CDR1 is GTSNPN, CDR2 SVGIG, per germline (reference sequence). The CDR3 DNA reads TGTGCCTGGAGCTACGGGGAAAACCAGCCCCAGCATTTT. Translated, it gives CAWSYGENQPQHF.

This clone turned up a few times. This chain connects TRBV29-1 to TRBJ1-1; unclear D gene. V lost 5 bases to trimming and J lost 0 bases, with 13 bases between them. Germline lookup yields CDR1 SQVTM and CDR2 ANQGSEA. The CDR3 runs to 14 residues. CDR3 in amino acids: CSVTRTALNTEAFF. The CDR3 nucleotides are TGCAGCGTTACACGGACCGCTCTGAACACTGAAGCTTTCTTT.

The V gene is TRBV2, the J gene TRBJ1-2, with a possible D match to TRBD1 (6 bases). V lost 2 bases to trimming and J lost 5 bases, with 6 bases between them. Germline V gene data show CDR1 as SNHLY and CDR2 as FYNNEI. The CDR3 sequence is 12 residues long. CDR3 protein: CASSEQGYGYTF. CDR3 sequence (DNA): TGTGCCAGCAGTGAACAGGGGTATGGCTACACCTTC. The full variable domain, with the rest looked up from reference TRBV2 and TRBJ1-2, is EPEVTQTPSHQVTQMGQEVILRCVPISNHLYFYWYRQILGQKVEFLVSFYNNEISEKSEIFDDQFSVERPDGSNFTLKIRSTKLEDSAMYFCASSEQGYGYTFGSGTRLTVV.

This clone turned up a few times. The chain joins TRBV19 to TRBJ2-4; TRBD1 or TRBD2 may be the D gene (6 bases each). The V end was cut by 3 bases, the J end by 1 base, with 10 bases between. Germline V CDR1 and CDR2: LNHDA, SQIVND (reference sequence). The CDR3 contains 15 residues. The chain's CDR3 is CASSMEGVAKNIQYF. The CDR3 region has the DNA TGTGCCAGTAGTATGGAGGGGGTTGCCAAAAACATTCAGTACTTC.

Only a few counts were recorded for this clone. At the DNA level, this CDR3 is encoded by other sequences in the same sample as well. The V and J genes are TRBV30 and TRBJ1-1; D remains unclear. The CDR3 is 14 amino acids. With 0 bases removed from V and 1 base from J, the gap between germline ends came to 9 bases. Germline V gene sequence: CDR1 GTSNPN, CDR2 SVGIG (reference sequence). CDR3 sequence reads: CAWSVETENTEAFF. Written as DNA, the CDR3 is TGTGCCTGGAGTGTAGAGACGGAGAACACTGAAGCTTTCTTT.

Only a few counts were recorded for this clone. The J gene is TRBJ2-1, the V gene TRBV9; 7 bases agree with TRBD2. CDR1 and CDR2 (germline): SGDLS, YYNGEE. After removal of 4 bases from V and 8 bases from J, the junction contained 12 bases not matched to a gene. This CDR3 is 15 amino acids long. The CDR3 sequence: CASSFGLGGVDEQFF. In DNA, the CDR3 is TGTGCCAGCAGCTTCGGACTAGGCGGTGTGGATGAGCAGTTCTTC.

The rearrangement joins TRBV30 to TRBJ2-5; D unresolved. The CDR3 has 15 amino acids. Trimming took off 5 bases at V and 5 bases at J, with 21 bases between the two ends. From germline, CDR1 is GTSNPN and CDR2 SVGIG (reference sequence). The CDR3 DNA follows: TGTGCCTGGGGGCACCTAACCGGGCCTCGGGAGACCCAGTACTTC. This translates into CAWGHLTGPRETQYF.

This sequence joins TRBV7-2 and TRBJ2-1, with 9 bases identical to TRBD2. In germline, CDR1 is SGHTA, CDR2 FQGNSA. CDR3 length: 14 residues. Trimming removed 5 bases from V and 7 bases from J; junction bases left unmatched: 6. Here the CDR3 reads CASSKGLAFNEQFF. DNA for the CDR3: TGTGCCAGCAGCAAGGGACTAGCCTTTAATGAGCAGTTCTTC.

V gene TRBV4-1 combines with J gene TRBJ2-1; D is perhaps TRBD2 (5 bases). With 2 bases removed from V and 12 bases from J, the gap between germline ends came to 17 bases. The germline CDR1 and CDR2 sequences are MGHRA and YSYEKL. This CDR3 comprises 14 residues. The CDR3 here is CASSQTGVALRQFF. CDR3 DNA sequence: TGCGCCAGCAGCCAAACCGGGGTAGCCCTCCGGCAGTTCTTC.

This clone was recorded a few times. The rearrangement joins TRBV29-1 to TRBJ2-1; D unclear. Germline assignment: CDR1 SQVTM and CDR2 ANQGSEA. This CDR3 has 12 amino acids. V was pared by 0 bases and J by 5 bases, with 5 bases between. This chain's CDR3 is CSVEDRDNEQFF. CDR3 sequence (DNA): TGCAGCGTTGAAGATCGGGACAATGAGCAGTTCTTC.

The J gene is TRBJ1-3, the V gene TRBV30, with a weak D call TRBD1 (6 bases). Between the trimmed V and J ends, which lost 0 bases and 0 bases, there was a span of 12 bases. CDR3 size: 16 residues. Germline values: CDR1 GTSNPN, CDR2 SVGIG (reference sequence). CDR3 nucleotides: TGTGCCTGGAGTGTACAGGGCAGGCTCTCTGGAAACACCATATATTTT. As protein: CAWSVQGRLSGNTIYF.

This sequence joins TRBV30 and TRBJ2-7, with D possibly being TRBD1 or TRBD2 (5 bases each). The V end lost 2 bases, the J end lost 7 bases, and 12 bases lay between the germline ends. CDR1 is GTSNPN, CDR2 SVGIG, per germline (reference sequence). The CDR3 consists of 12 residues. DNA of the CDR3: TGTGCCTGGAGTTCGGGGCCGGGGGAGCAGTACTTC. This gives the protein CAWSSGPGEQYF.

The chain links TRBV9 to TRBJ2-3, with D uncertain. CDR1 and CDR2 from the germline V gene are SGDLS and YYNGEE. V lost 6 bases to trimming and J lost 4 bases, with 6 bases between them. The CDR3 sequence is 11 residues long. The CDR3: CASNLADTQYF. DNA for the CDR3: TGTGCCAGCAACTTGGCAGATACGCAGTATTTT.

This clone was detected a few times. The chain carries TRBV15 and TRBJ2-5; weak D call: TRBD2 (5 bases). CDR3 size: 13 residues. V lost 5 bases and J lost 5, with 12 bases in between. The germline V gene has CDR1 LNHNV and CDR2 YYDKDF (reference sequence). The CDR3 DNA follows: TGTGCCACCAGCCGTACTGCGGGTGAGACCCAGTACTTC. Translating gives CATSRTAGETQYF.

J is TRBJ2-1 and V is TRBV29-1, with TRBD2 matching 9 bases. Per germline, CDR1 SQVTM and CDR2 ANQGSEA. This CDR3 comprises 18 residues. Losses at the gene ends were 6 bases for V and 0 bases for J; bases not matched to a gene: 15. The CDR3 region is CSVTSASGRPSSYNEQFF. The DNA for the CDR3 is TGCAGCGTCACATCGGCCAGCGGGAGGCCGAGCTCCTACAATGAGCAGTTCTTC.

This clone occurred a few times. The chain employs TRBV28 and TRBJ2-7, with D hard to call. Germline loops: CDR1 MDHEN, CDR2 SYDVKM. The CDR3 consists of 12 residues. V lost 1 base to trimming and J lost 5 bases, with 6 bases between them. The CDR3 is CASSLYVDEQYF. In DNA, the CDR3 is TGTGCCAGCAGTTTATATGTAGACGAGCAGTACTTC.